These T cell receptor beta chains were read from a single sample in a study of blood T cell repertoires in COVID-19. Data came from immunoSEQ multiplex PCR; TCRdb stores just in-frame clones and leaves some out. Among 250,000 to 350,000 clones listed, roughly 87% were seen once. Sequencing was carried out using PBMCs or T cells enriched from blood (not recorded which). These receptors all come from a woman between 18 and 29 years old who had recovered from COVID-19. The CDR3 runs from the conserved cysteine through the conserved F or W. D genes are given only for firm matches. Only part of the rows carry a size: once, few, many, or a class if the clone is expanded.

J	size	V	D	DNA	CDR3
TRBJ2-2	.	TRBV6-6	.	TGTGCCAGCAGTTACCTTCTCGGGACTACCGGGGAGCTGTTTTTT	CASSYLLGTTGELFF
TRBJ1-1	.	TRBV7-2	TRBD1	TGTGCCAGCAGCCAAAGACCGGGACAGGGTAACACTGAAGCTTTCTTT	CASSQRPGQGNTEAFF
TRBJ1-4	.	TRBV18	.	TGTGCCAGCTCACCTTCGGGGACTAATGAAAAACTGTTTTTT	CASSPSGTNEKLFF
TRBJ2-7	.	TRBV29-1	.	TGCAGGCCGGAGGTAACCTTCCACGAGCAGTACTTC	CRPEVTFHEQYF
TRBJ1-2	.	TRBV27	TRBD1	TGTGCCAGCAGTTCGTGGGACAGGGCTGGCTACACCTTC	CASSSWDRAGYTF
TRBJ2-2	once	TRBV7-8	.	TGTGCCAGCAGCTTGTTTATTTCCCACACCGGGGAGCTGTTTTTT	CASSLFISHTGELFF
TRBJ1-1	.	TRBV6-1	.	TGTGCCAGCAGTGAAGACAGAAACACTGAAGCTTTCTTT	CASSEDRNTEAFF
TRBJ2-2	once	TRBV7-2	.	TGTGCCAGCAGCTCCCACGACTGGCGGGGGAACACCGGGGAGCTGTTTTTT	CASSSHDWRGNTGELFF
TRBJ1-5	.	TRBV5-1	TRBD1	TGCGCCAGCAGCGTTACAGGGGGCCAAAAGCCCCAGCATTTT	CASSVTGGQKPQHF
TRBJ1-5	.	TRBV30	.	TGTGCCTGGAGTGAGGGACTGAGCAATCAGCCCCAGCATTTT	CAWSEGLSNQPQHF
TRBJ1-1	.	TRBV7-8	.	TGTGCCAGCAGCTTAGCCACCCTCGGGGCTGAAGCTTTCTTT	CASSLATLGAEAFF
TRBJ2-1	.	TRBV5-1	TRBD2	TGCGCCAGCAGCTTGGCGGGCGGGGGGCCCCTGTTCTTC	CASSLAGGGPLFF
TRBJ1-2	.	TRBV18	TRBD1	TGTGCCAGCTCACCATATACAGGGGGGTCTAACTATGGCTACACCTTC	CASSPYTGGSNYGYTF
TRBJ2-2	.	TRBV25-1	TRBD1	TGTGCCAGCAGTGACTGGGACAGGGGTCTGGGGGGGGAGCTGTTTTTT	CASSDWDRGLGGELFF
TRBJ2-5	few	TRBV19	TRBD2	TGTGCCAGTAGTATTAGCGGGAGGGTTCAAGAGACCCAGTACTTC	CASSISGRVQETQYF
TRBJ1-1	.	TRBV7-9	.	TGTGCCAGCAGCTTCGCGGGGCGCGACACTGAAGCTTTCTTT	CASSFAGRDTEAFF
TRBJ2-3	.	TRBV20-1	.	TGCAGTGCGGCCCGGGGGGATACGCAGTATTTT	CSAARGDTQYF
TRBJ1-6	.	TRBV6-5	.	TGTGCCACTCTTACAGGGAATTCACCCCTCCACTTT	CATLTGNSPLHF
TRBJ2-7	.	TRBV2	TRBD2	TGTGCCAGCATAAAGCGGGAGGGACCCTACGAGCAGTACTTC	CASIKREGPYEQYF
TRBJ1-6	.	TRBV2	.	TGTGCCAGCAGTGCCAGGGGAATTGTTGATTCACCCCTCCACTTT	CASSARGIVDSPLHF
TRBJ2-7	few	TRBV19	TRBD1	TGTGCCAGCCAACGGTCACAGGGGGCATCCTACGAGCAGTACTTC	CASQRSQGASYEQYF
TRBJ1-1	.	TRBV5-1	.	TGCGCCAGCAGCAATTCCATGGCAGGGAACACTGAAGCTTTCTTT	CASSNSMAGNTEAFF
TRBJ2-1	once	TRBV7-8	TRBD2	TGTGCCAGCAGCTTAGAGACCCCGGGGGGATACAATGAGCAGTTCTTC	CASSLETPGGYNEQFF
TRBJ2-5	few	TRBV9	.	TGTGCCAGCAGCCCAGGGGGGGAGACCCAGTACTTC	CASSPGGETQYF
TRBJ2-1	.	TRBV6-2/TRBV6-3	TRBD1	TGTGCCAGCAGTTACTCACCTCACAGGGGGCGCAGGTCAAGGGAGCAGTTCTTC	CASSYSPHRGRRSREQFF
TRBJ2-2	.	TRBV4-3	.	TGCGCCAGCAGCCAAGAATTTAGCGGGGAGCTGTTTTTT	CASSQEFSGELFF
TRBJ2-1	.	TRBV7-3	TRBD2	TGTGCCAGCAGCCTTACGGGGGGGCCTTACAATGAGCAGTTCTTC	CASSLTGGPYNEQFF
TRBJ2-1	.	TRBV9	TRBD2	TGTGCCAGCAGCTTTAGCGGGAGGGCCGGGGATGAGCAGTTCTTC	CASSFSGRAGDEQFF
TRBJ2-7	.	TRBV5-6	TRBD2	TGTGCCAGCAGCGAGGGACTAGCGGGGAACTCCTACGAGCAGTACTTC	CASSEGLAGNSYEQYF
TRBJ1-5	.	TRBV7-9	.	TGTGCCAGCAGCTTATTGATGGGACAAGTAAATCAGCCCCAGCATTTT	CASSLLMGQVNQPQHF
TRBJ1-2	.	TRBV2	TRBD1	TGTGCCAGCAGTCGACCAGAGTTTGGACAGGGGCAGGGTCTAGGCTACACCTTC	CASSRPEFGQGQGLGYTF
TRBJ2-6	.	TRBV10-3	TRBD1	TGTGCCATCAGCGACAGGGTAGATCGGTCTGGGGCCAACGTCCTGACTTTC	CAISDRVDRSGANVLTF
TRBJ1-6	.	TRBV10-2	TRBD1	TGCGCCAGCAGTGAGACAGGGGGGAATAATTCACCCCTCCACTTT	CASSETGGNNSPLHF
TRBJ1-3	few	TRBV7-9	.	TGTGCCAGCAGCTTGTCAGATTTATATGGAAACACCATATATTTT	CASSLSDLYGNTIYF
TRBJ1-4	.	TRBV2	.	TGTGCCACCGGGAGGGAGGTGGCTGAAGAAAAACTGTTTTTT	CATGREVAEEKLFF
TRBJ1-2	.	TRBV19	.	TGTGCCAGTAGTCTCAACAGGGATAACTATGGCTACACCTTC	CASSLNRDNYGYTF
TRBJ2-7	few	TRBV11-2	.	TGTGCCAGCAGCTTAGCACCTGCGAACGAGCAGTACTTC	CASSLAPANEQYF
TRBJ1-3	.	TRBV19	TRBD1	TGTGCCAGTAGTCGGACAGGGTCGGGAAACACCATATATTTT	CASSRTGSGNTIYF
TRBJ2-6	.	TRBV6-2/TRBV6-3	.	TGTGCCAGCAGTTACTGGCCTCAAAGCTCTGGGGCCAACGTCCTGACTTTC	CASSYWPQSSGANVLTF
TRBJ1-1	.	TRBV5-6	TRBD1	TGTGCCAGCAGCCGCGGGACAGGAACGGGAGCTTTCTTT	CASSRGTGTGAFF
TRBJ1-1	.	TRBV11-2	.	TGTGCCAGCAGCCCCGGACACGAGGATCTCACTGAAGCTTTCTTT	CASSPGHEDLTEAFF
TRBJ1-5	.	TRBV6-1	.	TGTGCCAGCAGTGATGGACAGAATCAGCCCCAGCATTTT	CASSDGQNQPQHF
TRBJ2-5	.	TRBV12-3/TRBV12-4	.	TGTGCCAGCAGTTTGTCCCCGGTTATGGCCCAGTACTTC	CASSLSPVMAQYF
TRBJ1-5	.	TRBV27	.	TGTGCCAGCAGTTTCTCGCAGGGAGGGAATCAGCCCCAGCATTTT	CASSFSQGGNQPQHF
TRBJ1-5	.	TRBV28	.	TGTGCCAGCAGCTTGAGGCAGGGCCGAAACAATCAGCCCCAGCATTTT	CASSLRQGRNNQPQHF
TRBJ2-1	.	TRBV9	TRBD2	TGTGCCAGCAGCAAAACTAGCGGGGGCTACAATGAGCAGTTCTTC	CASSKTSGGYNEQFF
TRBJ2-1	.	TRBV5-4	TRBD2	TGTGCCAGCGGCGAAACTAGCGGCACCTACAATGAGCAGTTCTTC	CASGETSGTYNEQFF
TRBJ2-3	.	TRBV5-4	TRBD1	TGTGCCAGCAGTCGTGACAGGGGTCTCACAGATACGCAGTATTTT	CASSRDRGLTDTQYF
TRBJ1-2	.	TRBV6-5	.	TGTGCCAGCAGTTGGACAGTAGCTAACTATGGCTACACCTTC	CASSWTVANYGYTF
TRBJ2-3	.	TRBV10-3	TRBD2	TGTGCCATCAGTGAGTCGGGACTAGCGGGGAACACAGATACGCAGTATTTT	CAISESGLAGNTDTQYF
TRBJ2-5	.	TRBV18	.	TGTGCCAGCTCACCAAGTAGCGAGACCCAGTACTTC	CASSPSSETQYF
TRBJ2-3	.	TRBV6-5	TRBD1	TGTGCCAGCAGTTACTCGAGGCAGGGGGGCACAGATACGCAGTATTTT	CASSYSRQGGTDTQYF